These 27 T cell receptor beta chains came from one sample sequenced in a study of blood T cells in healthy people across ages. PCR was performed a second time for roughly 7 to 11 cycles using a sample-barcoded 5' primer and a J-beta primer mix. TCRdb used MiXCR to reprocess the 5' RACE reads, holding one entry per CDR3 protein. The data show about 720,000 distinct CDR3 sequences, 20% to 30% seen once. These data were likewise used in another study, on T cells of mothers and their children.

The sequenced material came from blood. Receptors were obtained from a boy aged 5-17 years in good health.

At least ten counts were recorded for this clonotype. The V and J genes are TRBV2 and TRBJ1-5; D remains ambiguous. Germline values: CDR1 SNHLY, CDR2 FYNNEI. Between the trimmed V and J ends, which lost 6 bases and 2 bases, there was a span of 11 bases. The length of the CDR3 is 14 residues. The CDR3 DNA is TGTGCCAGCAGCTACGGTCGGGGCAATCAGCCCCAGCATTTT. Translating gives CASSYGRGNQPQHF.

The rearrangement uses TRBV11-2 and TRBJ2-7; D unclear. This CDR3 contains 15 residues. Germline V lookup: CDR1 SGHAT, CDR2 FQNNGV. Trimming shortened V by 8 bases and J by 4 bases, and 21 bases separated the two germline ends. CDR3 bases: TGTGCCAGCTCAGATGCAAGGGCCCTTCGGTACGAGCAGTACTTC. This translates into CASSDARALRYEQYF. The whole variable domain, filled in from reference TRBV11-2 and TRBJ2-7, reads EAGVAQSPRYKIIEKRQSVAFWCNPISGHATLYWYQQILGQGPKLLIQFQNNGVVDDSQLPKDRFSAERLKGVDSTLKIQPAKLEDSAVYLCASSDARALRYEQYFGPGTRLTVT.

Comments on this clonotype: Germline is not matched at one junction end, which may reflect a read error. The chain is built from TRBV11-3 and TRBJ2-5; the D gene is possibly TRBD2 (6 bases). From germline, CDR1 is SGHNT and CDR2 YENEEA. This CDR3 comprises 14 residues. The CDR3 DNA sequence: TGCGCCAGCAGCCCAAGAGGGAGGTCAGAGACCCAGTACTTC. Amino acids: CASSPRGRSETQYF.

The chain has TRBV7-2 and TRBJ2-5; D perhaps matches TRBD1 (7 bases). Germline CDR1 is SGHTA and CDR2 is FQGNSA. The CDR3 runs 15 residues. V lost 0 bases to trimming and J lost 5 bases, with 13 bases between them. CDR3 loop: CASSLAQGGWETQYF. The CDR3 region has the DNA TGTGCCAGCAGCTTAGCGCAGGGGGGCTGGGAGACCCAGTACTTC.

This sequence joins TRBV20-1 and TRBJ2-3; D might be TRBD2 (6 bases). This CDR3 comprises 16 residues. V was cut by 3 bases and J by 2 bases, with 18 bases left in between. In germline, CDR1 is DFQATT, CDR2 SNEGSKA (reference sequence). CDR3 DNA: TGCAGTGCTAGGAGGAGCTCCGGGGGAGCCACAGATACGCAGTATTTT. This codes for CSARRSSGGATDTQYF.

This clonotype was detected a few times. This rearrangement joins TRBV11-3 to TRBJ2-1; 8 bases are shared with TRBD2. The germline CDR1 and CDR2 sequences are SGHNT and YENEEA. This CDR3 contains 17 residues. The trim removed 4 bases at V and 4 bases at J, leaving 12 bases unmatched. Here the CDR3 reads CASSSRYREGGYNEQFF. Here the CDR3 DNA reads TGTGCCAGCAGCTCTCGATATCGGGAGGGCGGATACAATGAGCAGTTCTTC.

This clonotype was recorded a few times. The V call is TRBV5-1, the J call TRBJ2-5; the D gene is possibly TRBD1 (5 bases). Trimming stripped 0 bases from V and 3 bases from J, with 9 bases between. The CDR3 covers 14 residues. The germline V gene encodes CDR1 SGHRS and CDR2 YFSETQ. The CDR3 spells CASSLGRQKETQYF. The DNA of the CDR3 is TGCGCCAGCAGCTTGGGGCGACAGAAAGAGACCCAGTACTTC.

This chain's CDR3 is CASSPGLAEGNEQFF. CDR3 coding DNA: TGTGCCAGCAGCCCAGGACTAGCGGAGGGTAATGAGCAGTTCTTC. This sequence joins TRBV7-3 and TRBJ2-1, with 10 positions matching TRBD2. The CDR3 length is 15 residues. Germline-derived CDR1 and CDR2 are SGHTA and FQGTGA. With 5 bases clipped from V and 7 bases from J, the junction kept 8 bases outside the gene matches.

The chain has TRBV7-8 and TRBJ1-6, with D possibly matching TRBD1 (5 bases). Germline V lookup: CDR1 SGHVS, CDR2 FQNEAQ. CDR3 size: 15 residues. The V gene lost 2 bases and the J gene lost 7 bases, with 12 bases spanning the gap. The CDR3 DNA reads TGTGCCAGCAGCTTAAGGGGCGCGATAAATTCACCCCTCCACTTT. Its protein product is CASSLRGAINSPLHF.

The CDR3 sequence: CSVGLDPYEQYF. In DNA, the CDR3 is TGCAGCGTAGGGTTGGATCCTTACGAGCAGTACTTC. The rearrangement uses TRBV29-1 and TRBJ2-7; D unresolved. Germline V gene sequence: CDR1 SQVTM, CDR2 ANQGSEA. Deletions cut 6 bases from V and 4 bases from J, with 13 bases between. The CDR3 runs 12 residues.

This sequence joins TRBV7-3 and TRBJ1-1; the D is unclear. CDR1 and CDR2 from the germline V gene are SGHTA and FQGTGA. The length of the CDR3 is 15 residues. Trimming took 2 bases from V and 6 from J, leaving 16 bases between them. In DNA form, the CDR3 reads TGTGCCAGCAGCTTATTTCGCGGGCGGATCGCTGAAGCTTTCTTT. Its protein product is CASSLFRGRIAEAFF.

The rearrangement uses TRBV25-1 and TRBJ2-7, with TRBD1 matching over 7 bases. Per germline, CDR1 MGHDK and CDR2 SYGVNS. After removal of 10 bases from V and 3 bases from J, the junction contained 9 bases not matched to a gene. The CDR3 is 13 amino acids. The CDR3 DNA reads TGTGCCACTTCGACAGGGCCTTACTACGAGCAGTACTTC. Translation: CATSTGPYYEQYF.

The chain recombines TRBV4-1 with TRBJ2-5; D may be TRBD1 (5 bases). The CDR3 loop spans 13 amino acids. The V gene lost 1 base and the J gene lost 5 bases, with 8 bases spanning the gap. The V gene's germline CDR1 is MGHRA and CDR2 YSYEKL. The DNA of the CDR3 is TGCGCCAGCAGCCAAGGGACAACTGAGACCCAGTACTTC. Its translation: CASSQGTTETQYF.

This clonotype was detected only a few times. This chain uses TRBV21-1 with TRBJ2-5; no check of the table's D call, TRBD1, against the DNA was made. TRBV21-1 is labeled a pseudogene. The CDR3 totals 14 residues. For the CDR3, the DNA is TGTGCCACCTTCGGGACAGGGTTTAAAGAGACCCAGTACTTC. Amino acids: CATFGTGFKETQYF.

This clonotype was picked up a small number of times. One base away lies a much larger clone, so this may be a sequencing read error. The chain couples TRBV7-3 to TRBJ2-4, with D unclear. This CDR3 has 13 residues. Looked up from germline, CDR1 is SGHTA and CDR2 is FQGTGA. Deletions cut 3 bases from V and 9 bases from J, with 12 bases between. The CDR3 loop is CASSFTETTIQYF. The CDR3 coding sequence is TGTGCCAGCAGCTTCACGGAGACAACCATTCAGTACTTC.

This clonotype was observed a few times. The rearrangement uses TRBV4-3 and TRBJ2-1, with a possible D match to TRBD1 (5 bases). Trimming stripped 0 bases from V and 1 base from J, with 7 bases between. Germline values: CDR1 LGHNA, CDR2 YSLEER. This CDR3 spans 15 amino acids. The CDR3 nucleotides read TGCGCCAGCAGCCAAGATAAGGGGTCCTACAATGAGCAGTTCTTC. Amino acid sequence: CASSQDKGSYNEQFF.

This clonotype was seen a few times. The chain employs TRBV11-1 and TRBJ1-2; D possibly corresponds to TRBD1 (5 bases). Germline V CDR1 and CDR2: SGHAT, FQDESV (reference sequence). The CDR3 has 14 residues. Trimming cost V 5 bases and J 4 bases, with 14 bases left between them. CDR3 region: CASSRSGTGYGYTF. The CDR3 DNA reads TGTGCCAGCAGCCGTTCCGGGACGGGCTATGGCTACACCTTC.

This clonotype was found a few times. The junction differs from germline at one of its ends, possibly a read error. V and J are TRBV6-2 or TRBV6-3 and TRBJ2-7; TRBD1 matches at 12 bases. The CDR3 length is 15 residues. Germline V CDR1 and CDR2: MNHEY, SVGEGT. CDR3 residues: CASSRSGTGGSGQYF. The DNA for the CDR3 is TGCGCCAGCAGCCGGTCCGGGACAGGGGGCAGCGGGCAGTACTTC.

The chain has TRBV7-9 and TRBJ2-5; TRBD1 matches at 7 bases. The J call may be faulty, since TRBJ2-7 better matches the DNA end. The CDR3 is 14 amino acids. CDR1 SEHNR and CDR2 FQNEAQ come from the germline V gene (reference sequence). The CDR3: CASSLFSGGYEQYF. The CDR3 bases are TGTGCCAGCAGCTTATTTTCAGGGGGCTACGAGCAGTACTTC.

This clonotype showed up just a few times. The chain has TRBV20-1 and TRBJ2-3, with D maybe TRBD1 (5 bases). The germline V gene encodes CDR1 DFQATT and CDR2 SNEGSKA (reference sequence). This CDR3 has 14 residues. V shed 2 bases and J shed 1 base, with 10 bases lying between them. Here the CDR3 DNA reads TGCAGTGCTAGAACCAGGGTGGGCACAGATACGCAGTATTTT. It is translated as CSARTRVGTDTQYF.

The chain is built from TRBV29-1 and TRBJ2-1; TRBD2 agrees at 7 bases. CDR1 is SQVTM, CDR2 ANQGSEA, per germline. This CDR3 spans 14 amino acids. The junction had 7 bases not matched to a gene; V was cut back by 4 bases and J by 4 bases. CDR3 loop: CSVAGGGPYNEQFF. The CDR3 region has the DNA TGCAGCGTTGCGGGCGGGGGACCTTACAATGAGCAGTTCTTC.

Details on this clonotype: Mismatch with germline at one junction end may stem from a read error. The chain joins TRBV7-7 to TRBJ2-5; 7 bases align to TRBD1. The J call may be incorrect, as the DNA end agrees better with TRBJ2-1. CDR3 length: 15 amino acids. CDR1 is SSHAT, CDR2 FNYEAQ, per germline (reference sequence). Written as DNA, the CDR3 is TGTGCTAGCAGCGTCGACAGGGCTCCCTACAATGAGCAGTTCTTC. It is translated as CASSVDRAPYNEQFF.

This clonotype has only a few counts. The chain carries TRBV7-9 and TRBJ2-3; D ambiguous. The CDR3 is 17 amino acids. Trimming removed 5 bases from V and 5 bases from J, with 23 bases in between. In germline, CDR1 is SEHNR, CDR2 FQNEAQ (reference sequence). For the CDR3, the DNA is TGTGCCAGCAGCCCTCACGGACGGTCAGTCGGAAGAGATACGCAGTATTTT. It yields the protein CASSPHGRSVGRDTQYF.

CDR3 amino acids: CAIREGHSPYGYTF. The CDR3, as DNA: TGTGCCATCAGGGAAGGACATTCCCCCTATGGCTACACCTTC. V gene TRBV10-3 combines with J gene TRBJ1-2, with a weak D call TRBD1 (5 bases). V was pared by 6 bases and J by 4 bases, with 15 bases between. CDR3 length equals 14 residues. Germline loops: CDR1 ENHRY, CDR2 SYGVKD.

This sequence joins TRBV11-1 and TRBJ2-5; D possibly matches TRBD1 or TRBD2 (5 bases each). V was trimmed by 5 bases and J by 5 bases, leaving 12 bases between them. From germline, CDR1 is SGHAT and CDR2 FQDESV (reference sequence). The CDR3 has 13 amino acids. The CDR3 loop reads CASSPQEGETQYF. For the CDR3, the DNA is TGTGCCAGCAGCCCACAAGAGGGGGAGACCCAGTACTTC. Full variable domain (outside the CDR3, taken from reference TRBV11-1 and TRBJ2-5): EAEVAQSPRYKITEKSQAVAFWCDPISGHATLYWYRQILGQGPELLVQFQDESVVDDSQLPKDRFSAERLKGVDSTLKIQPAELGDSAMYLCASSPQEGETQYFGPGTRLLVL.

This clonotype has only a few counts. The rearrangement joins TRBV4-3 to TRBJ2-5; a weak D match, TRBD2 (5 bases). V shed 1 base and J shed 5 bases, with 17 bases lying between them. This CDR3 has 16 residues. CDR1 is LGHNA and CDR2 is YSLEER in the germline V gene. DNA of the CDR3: TGCGCCAGCAGCCAAGGGGCAGCCACTAGTAGGGAGACCCAGTACTTC. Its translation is CASSQGAATSRETQYF.

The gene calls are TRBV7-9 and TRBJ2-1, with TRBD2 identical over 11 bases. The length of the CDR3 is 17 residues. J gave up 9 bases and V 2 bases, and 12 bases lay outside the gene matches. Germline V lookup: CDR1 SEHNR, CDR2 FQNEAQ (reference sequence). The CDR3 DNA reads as TGTGCCAGCAGCTTATTGGGGGTCCTAGCGGGGGGAGGTGAGCAGTTCTTC. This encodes CASSLLGVLAGGGEQFF.